This TCR beta chain was captured in a study of T cell responses to AZD1222 COVID-19 vaccine. Study results and limitations: A mostly white British donor set with more females was recruited, and clonal diversity was possibly underestimated. Scientists sampled the repertoires only once the peak T cell response had passed.

Second doses at about 4 or about 12 weeks were pooled. The protocol was immunoSEQ multiplex PCR, while the TCRdb copy is restricted to in-frame clones and leaves out a portion. This table has more than 95,000 clones, roughly nine tenths appearing once. Germline-derived CDR1 and CDR2 are LGHDT and YNNKEL (reference sequence). With V trimmed by 3 bases and J by 1 base, 2 bases remained unmatched. This CDR3 has 15 amino acids. About this clone: Its antigen is unidentified.

The material sequenced was peripheral blood, taken 28 days after the second AZD1222 dose. This clonotype originated in an adult who received the AZD1222 COVID-19 vaccine. V and J are TRBV3-1 (or the pseudogene TRBV3-2) and TRBJ2-7; 11 nucleotides align to TRBD2. This CDR3 is CASSHASGRSYEQYF. The DNA for the CDR3 is TGTGCCAGCAGCCATGCTAGCGGGAGGTCCTACGAGCAGTACTTC.